These 31 T cell receptor beta chains came from one sample sequenced in a study of radiotherapy plus CTLA-4 blockade in lung cancer (dated by TCRdb to about 2018). To prepare the library, the immunoSEQ multiplex PCR assay was applied. TCRdb obtained this table from immuneACCESS and retained in-frame rearrangements with V and J assigned. These tables miss some clones; where compared with another copy, unresolved V genes account for less than half of the shortfall, and the remainder is unexplained. For this sample there are roughly 80,000 clones; over 70% appear just once. 3.5% to 4.5% of the sample is taken by the ten largest. The sample in question was peripheral blood, obtained from a patient treated with radiotherapy plus ipilimumab. All receptors derive from a human donor with non-small cell lung cancer who had a partial response to radiotherapy plus ipilimumab. Some clones in this sample may be carry-over from other donors' samples.

The rearrangement joins TRBV19 to TRBJ1-1, with 10 positions matching TRBD1. Trimming at V came to 9 bases and at J to 3 bases, leaving 1 base not matched to a gene. The germline V gene has CDR1 LNHDA and CDR2 SQIVND (reference sequence). This CDR3 region has 12 residues. The CDR3 coding sequence is TGTGCCAGCGGGACAGGGGACACTGAAGCTTTCTTT. Translation: CASGTGDTEAFF.

The chain employs TRBV4-2 and TRBJ1-2; TRBD1 is a possible D gene (6 bases). Trimming removed 5 bases at V and 6 bases at J, with 13 bases between. Per the germline V gene, CDR1 is LGHNA and CDR2 is YNFKEQ. The CDR3 extends over 13 amino acids. CDR3 in amino acids: CASSGGSQNGYTF. The CDR3 DNA reads as TGTGCCAGCAGCGGGGGCAGCCAGAATGGCTACACCTTC.

This chain uses TRBV19 with TRBJ2-3; 9 nucleotides line up with TRBD2. The CDR3 is made up of 15 amino acids. Germline CDR1 LNHDA, CDR2 SQIVND (reference sequence). Trimming removed 3 bases from V and 4 bases from J; junction bases left unmatched: 5. The CDR3 reads CASSILAGSADTQYF. The CDR3, as DNA: TGTGCCAGTAGTATTCTAGCGGGAAGTGCAGATACGCAGTATTTT. Combining the CDR3 with reference TRBV19 and TRBJ2-3 gives the whole variable domain DGGITQSPKYLFRKEGQNVTLSCEQNLNHDAMYWYRQDPGQGLRLIYYSQIVNDFQKGDIAEGYSVSREKKESFPLTVTSAQKNPTAFYLCASSILAGSADTQYFGPGTRLTVL.

V is TRBV29-1 and J is TRBJ2-7; 8 bases are a match to TRBD1. Trimming at V came to 5 bases and at J to 0 bases, leaving 6 bases not matched to a gene. The germline gives CDR1 SQVTM, CDR2 ANQGSEA. CDR3 length: 14 amino acids. CDR3 loop: CSVTPGTGSYEQYF. CDR3 DNA: TGCAGCGTTACCCCCGGGACAGGCTCCTACGAGCAGTACTTC.

This chain connects TRBV2 to TRBJ1-1, with D uncertain. Germline V gives CDR1 SNHLY, CDR2 FYNNEI. V lost 4 bases and J 9 bases, leaving 15 bases between the germline ends. This CDR3 is built from 13 residues. CDR3: CASSVGPGRQAFF. CDR3 nucleotide sequence: TGTGCCAGCAGTGTAGGCCCCGGGAGGCAAGCTTTCTTT.

This chain links TRBV4-1 with TRBJ1-1; a possible D gene is TRBD1 (5 bases). Germline V CDR1 and CDR2: MGHRA, YSYEKL. This CDR3 contains 11 residues. V dropped 3 bases and J dropped 9 bases, with 8 bases sitting between them. In nucleotides, the CDR3 is TGCGCCAGCAGCCAGCAGGGAAAAGCTTTCTTT. As protein: CASSQQGKAFF.

The CDR3 sequence is CASSTLARHTGELFF. The DNA for the CDR3 is TGTGCCAGTTCTACACTAGCGCGGCACACCGGGGAGCTGTTTTTT. The V and J genes are TRBV19 and TRBJ2-2; 7 positions agree with TRBD2. V was pared by 8 bases and J by 3 bases, with 9 bases of the junction left unmatched. CDR1 and CDR2 from the germline V gene are LNHDA and SQIVND (reference sequence). This CDR3 contains 15 residues.

V gene TRBV10-3 combines with J gene TRBJ2-7; 12 nucleotides align to TRBD1. This CDR3 has 14 amino acids. V shed 6 bases, J shed 3 bases, and the junction held 3 bases outside the gene matches. Germline V gene lookup returns CDR1 ENHRY and CDR2 SYGVKD. The CDR3 reads CAIRGDRGLYEQYF. In DNA, the CDR3 is TGTGCCATCAGGGGGGACAGGGGGCTCTACGAGCAGTACTTC.

This sequence joins TRBV4-3 and TRBJ1-3, with no clear D. Germline CDR1 LGHNA, CDR2 YSLEER. This CDR3 has 13 residues. V was pared by 0 bases and J by 5 bases, with 5 bases between. CDR3 sequence: CASSQDIRNTIYF. The CDR3 nucleotides are TGCGCCAGCAGCCAAGATATAAGAAACACCATATATTTT.

This clone was seen only once. This chain joins TRBV28 and TRBJ1-2; D unclear. CDR3 length: 13 residues. In germline, CDR1 is MDHEN, CDR2 SYDVKM. Trimming removed 7 bases at V and 4 bases at J, with 13 bases between. The CDR3 is CASKFPGFYGYTF. In DNA, the CDR3 is TGTGCCAGCAAATTCCCCGGGTTCTATGGCTACACCTTC.

The rearrangement links TRBV29-1 to TRBJ2-3; 8 bases align to TRBD2. CDR1 and CDR2 (germline): SQVTM, ANQGSEA. This CDR3 has 14 amino acids. With 4 bases clipped from V and 4 bases from J, the junction kept 7 bases outside the gene matches. CDR3: CSVGGGWGADTQYF. The CDR3, as DNA: TGCAGCGTTGGCGGGGGGTGGGGCGCAGATACGCAGTATTTT.

This chain links TRBV4-1 with TRBJ2-5, with 8 bases fitting TRBD2. V shed 4 bases, J shed 3 bases, and the junction held 7 bases outside the gene matches. Germline CDR1 MGHRA, CDR2 YSYEKL. The CDR3 length is 15 residues. The CDR3 loop is CASSRSGTYEETQYF. DNA of the CDR3: TGCGCCAGCAGCCGTAGCGGGACCTACGAAGAGACCCAGTACTTC.

This clone was seen a handful of times. J is TRBJ2-7 and V is TRBV10-3, with a tentative D call TRBD2 (6 bases). Germline V gives CDR1 ENHRY, CDR2 SYGVKD. This CDR3 is 16 amino acids long. Trimming removed 2 bases at V and 5 bases at J, with 19 bases between. Here the CDR3 DNA reads TGTGCCATCAGTGAGCCCCCGACTAGAACGTTGCACGAGCAGTACTTC. Amino acid sequence: CAISEPPTRTLHEQYF.

The chain joins TRBV4-3 to TRBJ2-3, with 8 nucleotides matching TRBD2. The V and J ends lost 1 base and 4 bases, in that order; junction bases with no gene match: 7. The germline gives CDR1 LGHNA, CDR2 YSLEER. This CDR3 spans 16 amino acids. The CDR3 here is CASSQGARGAPDTQYF. The DNA of the CDR3 is TGCGCCAGCAGCCAAGGCGCGCGGGGGGCCCCAGATACGCAGTATTTT.

This clone has just one count. The chain links TRBV2 to TRBJ2-3; weak D call: TRBD1 (6 bases). The CDR3 sequence is 15 residues long. V was clipped by 8 bases and J by 1 base, with 16 bases between them. The germline CDR1 and CDR2 sequences are SNHLY and FYNNEI. CDR3 loop: CASVKGELRTDTQYF. CDR3 sequence (DNA): TGTGCCAGCGTAAAGGGGGAGCTACGCACAGATACGCAGTATTTT.

The chain employs TRBV5-1 and TRBJ2-1, with 7 positions matching TRBD1. The CDR3 length is 19 residues. The trim removed 4 bases at V and 0 bases at J, leaving 16 bases unmatched. Germline V gene sequence: CDR1 SGHRS, CDR2 YFSETQ. The CDR3 DNA sequence: TGCGCCAGCAGCCGGGGTGTGGGACAGTCTTTGAGCTCCTACAATGAGCAGTTCTTC. The encoded protein is CASSRGVGQSLSSYNEQFF.

The chain has TRBV18 and TRBJ1-3, with unresolved D. Germline CDR1 and CDR2: KGHSH and LQKENI. Trimming removed 2 bases from V and 0 bases from J, with 5 bases in between. The CDR3 spans 14 residues. The CDR3 nucleotides are TGTGCCAGCTCACCAAATAACTCTGGAAACACCATATATTTT. This translates into CASSPNNSGNTIYF.

The gene calls are TRBV19 and TRBJ2-3, with unresolved D. CDR1 LNHDA and CDR2 SQIVND come from the germline V gene (reference sequence). V lost 3 bases to trimming and J lost 0 bases, with 13 bases between them. CDR3 length: 16 amino acids. CDR3 residues: CASSMPRSTSTDTQYF. The DNA of the CDR3 is TGTGCCAGTAGTATGCCCAGGTCCACTAGCACAGATACGCAGTATTTT.

The J gene is TRBJ1-4, the V gene TRBV11-3, with TRBD1 matching over 7 bases. This CDR3 region has 14 residues. The V gene's germline CDR1 is SGHNT and CDR2 YENEEA. Losses at the gene ends were 4 bases for V and 7 bases for J; bases not matched to a gene: 6. In DNA form, the CDR3 reads TGTGCCAGCAGCTCAACCGGACAGGCTGAAAAACTGTTTTTT. Encoded protein: CASSSTGQAEKLFF.

This chain joins TRBV5-8 and TRBJ2-7; a weak D match, TRBD1 (6 bases). CDR1 is SGHTS and CDR2 is YDEGEE in the germline V gene. Trimming removed 3 bases at V and 4 bases at J, with 14 bases between. The CDR3 loop spans 14 amino acids. The CDR3 sequence: CASSSQDRPYEQYF. The CDR3 DNA reads TGTGCCAGCAGCTCCCAGGACAGACCTTACGAGCAGTACTTC.

The V gene is TRBV19, the J gene TRBJ2-4; perhaps TRBD2 as D (5 bases). The germline V and J ends were trimmed by 4 bases and 1 base, with 14 bases remaining between them. The CDR3 consists of 16 residues. CDR1 and CDR2 from the germline V gene are LNHDA and SQIVND (reference sequence). CDR3 bases: TGTGCCAGTAGTAAGCTAAGATCGGGGGCCAAAAACATTCAGTACTTC. Amino acid sequence: CASSKLRSGAKNIQYF.

The V gene is TRBV5-1, the J gene TRBJ2-3; D call uncertain. V lost 4 bases to trimming and J lost 4 bases, with 10 bases between them. Germline CDR1 SGHRS, CDR2 YFSETQ. This CDR3 contains 13 residues. The CDR3 spells CASSAVGSDTQYF. The CDR3 DNA reads as TGCGCCAGCAGCGCGGTCGGGTCAGATACGCAGTATTTT. Using reference TRBV5-1 and TRBJ2-3 for the parts outside the CDR3, the full variable domain is KAGVTQTPRYLIKTRGQQVTLSCSPISGHRSVSWYQQTPGQGLQFLFEYFSETQRNKGNFPGRFSGRQFSNSRSEMNVSTLELGDSALYLCASSAVGSDTQYFGPGTRLTVL.

This chain joins TRBV10-3 and TRBJ2-7, with 7 bases that match TRBD1. The length of the CDR3 is 13 residues. V shed 5 bases and J 2 bases; nucleotides not matched to a gene: 3. The germline gives CDR1 ENHRY, CDR2 SYGVKD. The CDR3 sequence: CAISRGPTYEQYF. Here the CDR3 DNA reads TGTGCCATCAGTAGGGGGCCGACCTACGAGCAGTACTTC.

The gene calls are TRBV19 and TRBJ1-4, with D tentatively TRBD1 (6 bases). V was clipped by 4 bases and J by 6 bases, with 15 bases between them. This CDR3 contains 15 residues. In germline, CDR1 is LNHDA, CDR2 SQIVND (reference sequence). For the CDR3, the DNA is TGTGCCAGTAGTACAATGGGGGCAGGCTATGAAAAACTGTTTTTT. Protein product: CASSTMGAGYEKLFF.

V usage is TRBV6-6 and J usage is TRBJ1-1; 8 bases are shared with TRBD1. Germline V lookup: CDR1 MNHNY, CDR2 SVGAGI (reference sequence). V lost 4 bases and J lost 4; bases outside the gene matches: 5. There are 14 residues in the CDR3. The CDR3 nucleotides read TGTGCCAGCAGTTTGGACAGGGCGGGCACTGAAGCTTTCTTT. Amino acids: CASSLDRAGTEAFF.

V gene TRBV25-1 combines with J gene TRBJ1-4, with 9 bases fitting TRBD1. Germline trimming cut 3 bases from V and 7 bases from J; bases unmatched to any gene: 6. The CDR3 runs to 15 residues. In germline, CDR1 is MGHDK, CDR2 SYGVNS. CDR3 bases: TGTGCCAGCAGTGATCCGGGACAGGGATTTGAAAAACTGTTTTTT. Amino acid sequence: CASSDPGQGFEKLFF. Variable domain in full (rest from reference TRBV25-1 and TRBJ1-4): EADIYQTPRYLVIGTGKKITLECSQTMGHDKMYWYQQDPGMELHLIHYSYGVNSTEKGDLSSESTVSRIRTEHFPLTLESARPSHTSQYLCASSDPGQGFEKLFFGSGTQLSVL.

The chain recombines TRBV5-8 with TRBJ1-1; D possibly corresponds to TRBD1 (5 bases). The CDR3 consists of 13 residues. V was trimmed by 7 bases and J by 2 bases, leaving 12 bases between them. Germline CDR1 is SGHTS and CDR2 is YDEGEE. The CDR3 DNA reads TGTGCCAGCGACAGACAACTTAACACTGAAGCTTTCTTT. Amino acid sequence: CASDRQLNTEAFF.

The V call is TRBV11-3, the J call TRBJ1-4; weak D call: TRBD1 (5 bases). The length of the CDR3 is 15 residues. CDR1 is SGHNT and CDR2 is YENEEA in the germline V gene. Trimming removed 2 bases at V and 8 bases at J, with 15 bases between. The CDR3 protein is CASSLRGQRGEKLFF. CDR3 coding DNA: TGTGCCAGCAGCTTAAGGGGCCAAAGGGGCGAAAAACTGTTTTTT.

The J gene is TRBJ2-3, the V gene TRBV30, with 10 bases aligning to TRBD1. The CDR3 runs to 14 residues. Germline V CDR1 and CDR2: GTSNPN, SVGIG (reference sequence). V lost 2 bases, J lost 10 bases, and 9 bases stayed unmatched. This CDR3 is CAWSTGTGATAQYF. In DNA, the CDR3 is TGTGCCTGGAGTACAGGGACAGGGGCTACGGCGCAGTATTTT.

This clone was seen only a few times. The chain couples TRBV19 to TRBJ2-5; no clear D. From germline, CDR1 is LNHDA and CDR2 SQIVND (reference sequence). The CDR3 is 12 amino acids. The V and J ends lost 3 bases and 0 bases respectively, with 2 bases between them. The CDR3 DNA reads as TGTGCCAGTAGTATTAACCAAGAGACCCAGTACTTC. The encoded protein is CASSINQETQYF.

This chain connects TRBV6-6 to TRBJ1-2, with 10 bases aligning to TRBD1. Unmatched junction bases numbered 2, after V lost 6 bases and J lost 7 bases. Per germline, CDR1 MNHNY and CDR2 SVGAGI (reference sequence). CDR3 length: 12 residues. The CDR3 region is CASSRTGGGYTF. CDR3 nucleotides: TGTGCCAGCAGCCGGACAGGGGGTGGCTACACCTTC.